Detailed here is one TCR beta chain. The PCR made use of 60 Vbeta and 13 Jbeta primers. Sequenced by immunoSEQ multiplex PCR; TCRdb stores in-frame clones only, minus some. The sample lists 150,000 or so clones, 82% occurring once. These data belong to a study of cytomegalovirus exposure and HLA in healthy donors. Germline CDR1 reads SEHNR; CDR2 reads FQNEAQ (reference sequence). The CDR3 runs to 17 residues. V lost 5 bases, J lost 5 bases, and 9 bases stayed unmatched. The sequencing sample was made of PBMCs. This sequence joins TRBV7-9 and TRBJ2-6, with 10 bases matching TRBD1. The TCR originated in a man younger than 35 in good health and CMV-seropositive. CDR3 in DNA: TGTGCCAGCAGCCGGGACAGGGGACCTATTCGGGCCAACGTCCTGACTTTC. Amino acids: CASSRDRGPIRANVLTF.